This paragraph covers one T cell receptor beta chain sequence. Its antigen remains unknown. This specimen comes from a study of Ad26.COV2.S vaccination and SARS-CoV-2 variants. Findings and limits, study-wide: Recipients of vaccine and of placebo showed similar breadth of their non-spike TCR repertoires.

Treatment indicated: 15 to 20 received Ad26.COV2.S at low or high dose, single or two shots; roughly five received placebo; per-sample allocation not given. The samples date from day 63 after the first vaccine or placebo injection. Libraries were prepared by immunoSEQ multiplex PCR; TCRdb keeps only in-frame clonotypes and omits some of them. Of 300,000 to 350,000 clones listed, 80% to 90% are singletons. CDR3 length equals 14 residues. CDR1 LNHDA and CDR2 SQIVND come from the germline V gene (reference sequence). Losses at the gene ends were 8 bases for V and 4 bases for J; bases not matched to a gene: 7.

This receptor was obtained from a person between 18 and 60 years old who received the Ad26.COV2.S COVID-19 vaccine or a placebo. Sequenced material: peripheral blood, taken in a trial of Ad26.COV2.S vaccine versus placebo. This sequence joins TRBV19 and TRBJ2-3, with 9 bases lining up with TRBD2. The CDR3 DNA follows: TGTGCCAGTTGGCGGGGGGGCCGGTCAGATACGCAGTATTTT. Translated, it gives CASWRGGRSDTQYF.